One and the same sample provided the 16 T cell receptor beta chains below, sequenced in a study of blood T cell repertoires in COVID-19. The protocol was immunoSEQ multiplex PCR, while the TCRdb copy is restricted to in-frame clones and leaves out a portion. The table lists 110,000 to 150,000 clones, approximately 81% of them singletons. The sequenced sample consisted of PBMCs or T cells enriched from blood (not recorded which). These receptors were collected from a man aged 35 to 55 with acute COVID-19.

This rearrangement joins TRBV27 to TRBJ2-2; D may be TRBD1 (6 bases). The V gene lost 2 bases and the J gene lost 3 bases, with 13 bases spanning the gap. CDR1 is MNHEY, CDR2 SMNVEV, per germline (reference sequence). The CDR3 is 16 amino acids. CDR3 DNA sequence: TGTGCCAGCAGTTTAACAGGGCTGGCGGACACCGGGGAGCTGTTTTTT. Protein: CASSLTGLADTGELFF.

The chain combines TRBV10-2 with TRBJ1-6; D is possibly TRBD1 (6 bases). The CDR3 has 18 residues. CDR1 and CDR2 (germline): WSHSY, SAAADI. V shed 1 base and J shed 1 base, with 14 bases lying between them. The CDR3 coding sequence is TGCGCCAGCAGTGAGTTGTCGGGGGGCAAATCCTATAATTCACCCCTCCACTTT. This translates into CASSELSGGKSYNSPLHF.

This clone came up a few times. This sequence joins TRBV28 and TRBJ2-2; 7 bases align to TRBD2. CDR3 length: 15 residues. Germline trimming cut 3 bases from V and 1 base from J; bases unmatched to any gene: 2. Germline V gene lookup returns CDR1 MDHEN and CDR2 SYDVKM. CDR3 sequence reads: CASSFRGGNTGELFF. In nucleotides, the CDR3 is TGTGCCAGCAGTTTCCGCGGGGGGAACACCGGGGAGCTGTTTTTT.

The chain carries TRBV27 and TRBJ1-1; 9 bases are shared with TRBD1. V trimming: 0 bases; J trimming: 5 bases; junction bases outside the gene matches: 7. This CDR3 comprises 16 residues. Germline CDR1 is MNHEY and CDR2 is SMNVEV (reference sequence). The DNA for the CDR3 is TGTGCCAGCAGTTTATCCCGGACAGGGGTACAGACTGAAGCTTTCTTT. It encodes CASSLSRTGVQTEAFF.

This clone turned up a few times. CDR3 sequence (DNA): TGTGCCAGCAAACGCAGTCATAGCAATCAGCCCCAGCATTTT. Protein: CASKRSHSNQPQHF. This chain joins TRBV28 and TRBJ1-5; D is uncertain. CDR1 MDHEN and CDR2 SYDVKM come from the germline V gene. Trimming pared 7 bases from V and 0 bases from J, leaving 10 bases between. CDR3 size: 14 residues.

The chain couples TRBV18 to TRBJ2-2; 8 nucleotides match TRBD2. The CDR3 has 14 amino acids. Germline CDR1 reads KGHSH; CDR2 reads LQKENI. V was clipped by 8 bases and J by 5 bases; unmatched bases: 7. This CDR3 reads CASLASGGTGELFF. CDR3 bases: TGTGCCAGCCTCGCCAGCGGGGGTACCGGGGAGCTGTTTTTT.

V is TRBV30 and J is TRBJ2-1, with TRBD1 as a possible D gene (6 bases). Germline V gene data show CDR1 as GTSNPN and CDR2 as SVGIG (reference sequence). Trimming took 2 bases from V and 3 from J, leaving 11 bases between them. This CDR3 comprises 14 residues. CDR3 sequence: CAWSKDRSYNEQFF. The CDR3 nucleotides read TGTGCCTGGAGTAAAGACAGGAGCTACAATGAGCAGTTCTTC. Combining the CDR3 with reference TRBV30 and TRBJ2-1 gives the whole variable domain SQTIHQWPATLVQPVGSPLSLECTVEGTSNPNLYWYRQAAGRGLQLLFYSVGIGQISSEVPQNLSASRPQDRQFILSSKKLLLSDSGFYLCAWSKDRSYNEQFFGPGTRLTVL.

The chain joins TRBV27 to TRBJ2-7; no definite D call. The V gene's germline CDR1 is MNHEY and CDR2 SMNVEV (reference sequence). Trimming stripped 5 bases from V and 5 bases from J, with 19 bases between. The CDR3 loop spans 15 amino acids. The DNA of the CDR3 is TGTGCCAGCAGTCGTTGGGCCCTTAGTCCCCACGAGCAGTACTTC. Its protein product is CASSRWALSPHEQYF.

This clone showed up just a few times. The rearrangement links TRBV2 to TRBJ1-4, with D perhaps matching TRBD1 (6 bases). With 6 bases removed from V and 4 bases from J, the gap between germline ends came to 12 bases. This CDR3 region has 14 residues. Germline V gene lookup returns CDR1 SNHLY and CDR2 FYNNEI. CDR3 in DNA: TGTGCCAGCAGGGCAGGGGCCCTTAATGAAAAACTGTTTTTT. Translated: CASRAGALNEKLFF.

The chain couples TRBV9 to TRBJ1-4; 10 bases fit TRBD1. Germline CDR1 and CDR2: SGDLS and YYNGEE. This CDR3 contains 17 residues. J was trimmed by 3 bases and V by 0 bases; bases with no gene match: 5. CDR3 sequence (DNA): TGTGCCAGCAGCGTAGGGGGACAGGGGTTCGCTAATGAAAAACTGTTTTTT. This sequence encodes CASSVGGQGFANEKLFF.

This clone occurred once. The chain links TRBV6-2 or TRBV6-3 to TRBJ2-7; 13 nucleotides align to TRBD2. The CDR3 is 17 residues long. The J segment lost 0 bases and the V segment lost 5 bases, leaving 7 bases of the junction unmatched. Germline-derived CDR1 and CDR2 are MNHEY and SVGEGT. Written as DNA, the CDR3 is TGTGCCAGCAGTCCGATGGGACTAGCGGGGAGCTCCTACGAGCAGTACTTC. Residues: CASSPMGLAGSSYEQYF.

The rearrangement joins TRBV5-1 to TRBJ2-3; 9 bases agree with TRBD1. The CDR3 has 15 amino acids. The V gene end was trimmed by 4 bases and the J gene end by 8 bases; junction bases not matched to a gene: 11. The germline V gene has CDR1 SGHRS and CDR2 YFSETQ. The CDR3 nucleotides are TGCGCCAGCAGCCCCAGGACAGGGGCGGGGGTTACGCAGTATTTT. Translation: CASSPRTGAGVTQYF.

This clone was observed a few times. The gene calls are TRBV20-1 and TRBJ1-6, with D unclear. Per the germline V gene, CDR1 is DFQATT and CDR2 is SNEGSKA (reference sequence). This CDR3 has 11 residues. Trimming pared 3 bases from V and 9 bases from J, leaving 6 bases between. The CDR3 spells CSASFGSPLHF. For the CDR3, the DNA is TGCAGTGCTAGTTTCGGTTCACCCCTCCACTTT.

The rearrangement joins TRBV10-3 to TRBJ1-5; D might be TRBD1 (6 bases). V lost 2 bases, J lost 0 bases, and 14 bases lay in between. CDR1 is ENHRY and CDR2 is SYGVKD in the germline V gene. The CDR3 spans 17 residues. The CDR3 protein is CAISEEGGAYSNQPQHF. The CDR3 region has the DNA TGTGCCATCAGTGAGGAAGGGGGGGCCTATAGCAATCAGCCCCAGCATTTT.

The chain couples TRBV28 to TRBJ2-7; weak D call: TRBD1 (6 bases). CDR3 length: 14 amino acids. The germline V and J ends were trimmed by 6 bases and 0 bases, with 12 bases remaining between them. Germline lookup yields CDR1 MDHEN and CDR2 SYDVKM. CDR3 residues: CASRARGGSYEQYF. Written as DNA, the CDR3 is TGTGCCAGCAGGGCAAGAGGGGGCTCCTACGAGCAGTACTTC.

CDR3 loop: CASLGEPTGGYTF. The CDR3 DNA reads TGTGCCAGTCTCGGGGAACCTACGGGGGGCTACACCTTC. The chain links TRBV19 to TRBJ1-2; the D is unclear. The germline gives CDR1 LNHDA, CDR2 SQIVND (reference sequence). The CDR3 is made up of 13 amino acids. V was cut by 8 bases and J by 8 bases, with 18 bases left in between.